Listed below are T cell receptor beta chains from one sample, sequenced in a study of OX40 agonist ivuxolimab in advanced cancers. Only in-frame clones appear in the TCRdb table, and some are missing; sequencing was by immunoSEQ multiplex PCR. The sample has about 53,000 clones, 75% to 90% seen once; the top ten hold about a tenth. Sequenced here: CD4+ or CD8+ T cells sorted from blood, sampled in a trial of the OX40 agonist ivuxolimab. All receptors derive from an adult with an advanced solid tumor such as melanoma, head and neck, liver or kidney cancer. Each CDR3 is given with its conserved first and last residue. D genes are given only for firm matches. Some rows have no size entry. The others give once, few or many, or a class for an expanded clone.

cdr3_nt cdr3_aa d_call j_call clone_size v_call
TGTGCTAGTGGTTTGAGCAATCAGCCCCAGCATTTT CASGLSNQPQHF . TRBJ1-5 . TRBV12-5
TGTGCCAGCAGTGTAGGGGACAGGGTATACGAGCAGTACTTC CASSVGDRVYEQYF TRBD1 TRBJ2-7 . TRBV2
TGCAGCGCACCCGGGACTAGCGGGGGGGACTACAATGAGCAGTTCTTC CSAPGTSGGDYNEQFF TRBD2 TRBJ2-1 . TRBV29-1
TGTGCCAGTAGTATAAGGGAGACGGCAAATGAGCAGTTCTTC CASSIRETANEQFF . TRBJ2-1 . TRBV19
TGTGCCAGCAGCCAAGGGCAGGCTAGAATATGGGACACTGAAGCTTTCTTT CASSQGQARIWDTEAFF . TRBJ1-1 . TRBV7-8
TGTGCCAGTAGTATAAGGCAGGGGAACACTGAAGCTTTCTTT CASSIRQGNTEAFF . TRBJ1-1 once TRBV19
TGTGCCAGTAGTATAGGAAGGGTTGGCGACCCGAGTGAAGCTTTCTTT CASSIGRVGDPSEAFF . TRBJ1-1 . TRBV19
TGTGCCAGCAGCCAAGAAAAGGGAGGGCCAGGGACCGGGGAGCTGTTTTTT CASSQEKGGPGTGELFF TRBD2 TRBJ2-2 . TRBV4-2
TGTGCCTGGAGTGGGTCCATGTTCAGTGAAAAACTGTTTTTT CAWSGSMFSEKLFF . TRBJ1-4 . TRBV30
TGTGCCACCCTTAGGACCAGCCGAAACACCATATATTTT CATLRTSRNTIYF . TRBJ1-3 . TRBV28
TGTGCCAGCAGTTTATCGGTCGGCGGGACTGAAGCTTTCTTT CASSLSVGGTEAFF . TRBJ1-1 . TRBV27